This TCR beta chain was sequenced during a study of shared clonotypes between healthy human individuals. The CDR3 totals 16 residues. The trim removed 4 bases at V and 0 bases at J, leaving 7 bases unmatched. The germline gives CDR1 SGHVS, CDR2 FNYEAQ. General observations from the study: Owing to a small donor count, the genetic and exposure-history diversity represented was limited.

Only a few counts were recorded for this clone. Its antigen is still unknown. The method was immunoSEQ multiplex PCR; TCRdb's version includes in-frame clones alone and lacks a portion of them. In the table there are 950,000 to 1,100,000 clones, about 75% of which are singletons. Sequencing was done on a sample of memory CD4+ T cells sorted from blood. Subset denoted: CD45RA-negative fraction. This sequence was found in a man between 18 and 35 years old in good health. The V gene is TRBV7-6, the J gene TRBJ2-3; 7 bases fit TRBD2. The CDR3 protein is CASSSMLGGSTDTQYF. In DNA form, the CDR3 reads TGTGCCAGCAGCTCCATGTTGGGGGGGAGCACAGATACGCAGTATTTT.